The text below deals with one T cell receptor (beta chain). The sample belongs to a study of T cell clusters in autoimmune cytopenias. The length of the CDR3 is 15 residues. The germline V gene has CDR1 SGHVT and CDR2 SQSDAQ. TRB rearrangements were amplified by touch-down multiplex PCR with mixed TRB-A/B primers. One entry per CDR3 protein, without DNA, is what TCRdb gives after re-calling the multiplex PCR reads. This sample's clone table lists about 2,800 distinct CDR3 sequences. TRB amplification used 250 ng of peripheral blood genomic DNA. The sequencing sample was made of peripheral blood. The V and J genes are TRBV7-4 and TRBJ2-7; TCRdb names TRBD1, which stays unverified in the absence of DNA. The TCR sequence derives from a human donor with an autoimmune cytopenia or autoimmune hepatitis (not recorded which). This CDR3 is CASSLALADIYEQYF.